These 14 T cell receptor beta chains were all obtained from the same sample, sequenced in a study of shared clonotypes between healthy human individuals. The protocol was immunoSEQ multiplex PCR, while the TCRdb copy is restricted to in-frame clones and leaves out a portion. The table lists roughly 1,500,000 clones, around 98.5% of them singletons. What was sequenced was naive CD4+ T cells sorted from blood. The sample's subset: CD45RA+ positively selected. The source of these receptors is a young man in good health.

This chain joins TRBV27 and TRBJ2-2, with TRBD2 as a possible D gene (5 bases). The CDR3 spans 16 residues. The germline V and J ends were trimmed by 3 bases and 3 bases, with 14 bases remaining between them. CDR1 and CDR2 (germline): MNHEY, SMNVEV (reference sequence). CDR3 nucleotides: TGTGCCAGCAGTTTTACTCCGGGATCCGACACCGGGGAGCTGTTTTTT. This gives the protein CASSFTPGSDTGELFF.

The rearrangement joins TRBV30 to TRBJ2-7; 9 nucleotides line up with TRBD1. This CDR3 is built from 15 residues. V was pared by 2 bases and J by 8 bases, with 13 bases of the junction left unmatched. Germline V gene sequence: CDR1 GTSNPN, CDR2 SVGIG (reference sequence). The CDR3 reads CAWSHNRGRVTKQYF. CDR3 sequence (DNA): TGTGCCTGGAGTCACAACAGGGGGCGGGTGACGAAGCAGTACTTC. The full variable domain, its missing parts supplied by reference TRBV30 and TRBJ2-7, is SQTIHQWPATLVQPVGSPLSLECTVEGTSNPNLYWYRQAAGRGLQLLFYSVGIGQISSEVPQNLSASRPQDRQFILSSKKLLLSDSGFYLCAWSHNRGRVTKQYFGPGTRLTVT.

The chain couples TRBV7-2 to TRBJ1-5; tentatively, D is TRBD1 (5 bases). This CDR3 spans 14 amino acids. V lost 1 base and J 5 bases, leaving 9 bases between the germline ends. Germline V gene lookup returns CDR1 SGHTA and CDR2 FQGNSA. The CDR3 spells CASSLGGVYQPQHF. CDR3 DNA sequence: TGTGCCAGCAGCTTAGGAGGGGTATATCAGCCCCAGCATTTT.

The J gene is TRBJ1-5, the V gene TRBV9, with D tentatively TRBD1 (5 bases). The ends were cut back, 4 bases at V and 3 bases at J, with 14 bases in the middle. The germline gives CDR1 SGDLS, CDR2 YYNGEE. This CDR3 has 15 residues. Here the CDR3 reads CASSLGDGLNQPQHF. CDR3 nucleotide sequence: TGTGCCAGCAGCCTTGGGGACGGCCTCAATCAGCCCCAGCATTTT.

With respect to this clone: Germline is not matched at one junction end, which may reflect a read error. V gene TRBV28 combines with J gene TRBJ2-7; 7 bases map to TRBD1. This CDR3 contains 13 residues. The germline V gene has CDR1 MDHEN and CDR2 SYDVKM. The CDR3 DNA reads TGTGCCAGCAGGGCTAACCTACTCGACAGGGTCGGCTTC. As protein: CASRANLLDRVGF. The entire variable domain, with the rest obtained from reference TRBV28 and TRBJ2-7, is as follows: DVKVTQSSRYLVKRTGEKVFLECVQDMDHENMFWYRQDPGLGLRLIYFSYDVKMKEKGDIPEGYSVSREKKERFSLILESASTNQTSMYLCASRANLLDRVGFGPGTRLTVT.

DNA of the CDR3: TGTGCCAGTAGTATTTCTGGGACAGAGGGAAACACCATATATTTT. Translated, it gives CASSISGTEGNTIYF. The chain recombines TRBV19 with TRBJ1-3; 7 bases map to TRBD1. V gave up 3 bases and J gave up 4 bases; unmatched junction bases: 6. This CDR3 has 15 residues. The V gene's germline CDR1 is LNHDA and CDR2 SQIVND (reference sequence).

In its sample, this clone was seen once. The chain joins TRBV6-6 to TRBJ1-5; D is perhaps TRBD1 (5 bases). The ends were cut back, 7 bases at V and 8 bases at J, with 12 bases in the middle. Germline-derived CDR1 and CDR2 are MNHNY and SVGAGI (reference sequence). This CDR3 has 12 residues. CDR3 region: CASMAAGEPQHF. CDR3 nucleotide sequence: TGTGCCAGCATGGCCGCGGGGGAGCCCCAGCATTTT.

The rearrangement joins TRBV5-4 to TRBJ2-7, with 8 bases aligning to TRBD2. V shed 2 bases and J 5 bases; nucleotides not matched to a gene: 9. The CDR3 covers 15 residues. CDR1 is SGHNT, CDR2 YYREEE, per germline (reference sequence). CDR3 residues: CASSFIQREFNEQYF. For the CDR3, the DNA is TGTGCCAGCAGCTTTATCCAGCGGGAGTTTAACGAGCAGTACTTC.

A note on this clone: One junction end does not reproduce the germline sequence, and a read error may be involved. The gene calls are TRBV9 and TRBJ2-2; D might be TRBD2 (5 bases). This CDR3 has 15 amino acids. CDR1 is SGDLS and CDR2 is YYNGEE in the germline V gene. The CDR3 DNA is TGTGCCAGCAGCGTTTTTAGCGAGAACGCCGGGGAGCTGTTTTTT. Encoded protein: CASSVFSENAGELFF.

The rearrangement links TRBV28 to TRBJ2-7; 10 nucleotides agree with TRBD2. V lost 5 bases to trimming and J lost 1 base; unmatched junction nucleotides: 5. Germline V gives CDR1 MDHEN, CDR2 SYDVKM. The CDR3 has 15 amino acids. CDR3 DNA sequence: TGTGCCAGCAGTGCCGCTAGCGGGAGTTCCTACGAGCAGTACTTC. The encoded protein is CASSAASGSSYEQYF.

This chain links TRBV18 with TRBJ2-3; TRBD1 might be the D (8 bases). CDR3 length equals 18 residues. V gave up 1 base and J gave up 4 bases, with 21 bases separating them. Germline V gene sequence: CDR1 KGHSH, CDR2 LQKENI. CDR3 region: CASSPLGQGGVIPDTQYF. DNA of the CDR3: TGTGCCAGCTCACCACTCGGACAGGGAGGGGTAATCCCAGATACGCAGTATTTT.

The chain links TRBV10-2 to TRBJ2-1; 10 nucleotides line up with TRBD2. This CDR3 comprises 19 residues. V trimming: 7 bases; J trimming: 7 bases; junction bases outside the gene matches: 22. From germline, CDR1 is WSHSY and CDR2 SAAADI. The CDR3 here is CASTPHRGGTSGIGNEQFF. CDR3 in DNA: TGCGCCAGCACCCCCCACCGTGGCGGAACTAGCGGGATAGGAAATGAGCAGTTCTTC.

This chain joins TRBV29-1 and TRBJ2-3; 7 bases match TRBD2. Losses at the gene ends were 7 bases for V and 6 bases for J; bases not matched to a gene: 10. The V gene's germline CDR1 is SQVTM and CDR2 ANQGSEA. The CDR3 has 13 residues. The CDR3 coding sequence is TGCAGCGGGAGGGAGGGGAGTAAGGATACGCAGTATTTT. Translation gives CSGREGSKDTQYF.

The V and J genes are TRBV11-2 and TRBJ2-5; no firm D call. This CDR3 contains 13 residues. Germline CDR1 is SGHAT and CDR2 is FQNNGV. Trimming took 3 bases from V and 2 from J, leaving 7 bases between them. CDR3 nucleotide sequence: TGTGCCAGCAGCTTTTCAGGACAAGAGACCCAGTACTTC. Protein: CASSFSGQETQYF.